The 13 T cell receptor beta chains reported below all come from one sample, sequenced in a study of blood T cell repertoires in COVID-19. This table comes from immunoSEQ multiplex PCR, and its TCRdb copy is limited to in-frame clones, with some not included. The sample holds approximately 120,000 clones; more than 75% are singletons and the top ten take approximately 1.5%. The sequencing input was peripheral blood. The source of these receptors is a human donor in a cohort sampled during active COVID-19.

The chain couples TRBV9 to TRBJ2-2; D not resolved. The CDR3 spans 16 residues. Germline assignment: CDR1 SGDLS and CDR2 YYNGEE. V dropped 4 bases and J dropped 3 bases, with 16 bases sitting between them. The CDR3 DNA is TGTGCCAGCAGCTCTTCCCGTGGCGGCGACACCGGGGAGCTGTTTTTT. Amino acid sequence: CASSSSRGGDTGELFF.

CDR3: CASSQDATSREQYF. DNA for the CDR3: TGCGCCAGCAGCCAAGATGCGACATCTCGCGAGCAGTACTTC. This chain uses TRBV4-1 with TRBJ2-7; D gene unclear. In germline, CDR1 is MGHRA, CDR2 YSYEKL. V was pared by 0 bases and J by 6 bases, with 12 bases between. CDR3 size: 14 residues.

This chain connects TRBV5-1 to TRBJ2-3; tentatively, D is TRBD2 (6 bases). Trimming stripped 0 bases from V and 0 bases from J, with 14 bases between. Per germline, CDR1 SGHRS and CDR2 YFSETQ. The CDR3 extends over 17 amino acids. This CDR3 is CASSLAGRGPSTDTQYF. The CDR3 region has the DNA TGCGCCAGCAGCTTGGCGGGGCGGGGACCGAGCACAGATACGCAGTATTTT.

DNA for the CDR3: TGTGCCAGTAGTACCCTGTGGGGGGGCCCCTACGAGCAGTACTTC. This codes for CASSTLWGGPYEQYF. V gene TRBV19 combines with J gene TRBJ2-7; D is possibly TRBD2 (7 bases). Trimming left V 4 bases short and J 2 bases short, with 15 bases between. This CDR3 is built from 15 residues. Germline lookup yields CDR1 LNHDA and CDR2 SQIVND (reference sequence). Together with reference TRBV19 and TRBJ2-7, the CDR3 gives the full variable domain: DGGITQSPKYLFRKEGQNVTLSCEQNLNHDAMYWYRQDPGQGLRLIYYSQIVNDFQKGDIAEGYSVSREKKESFPLTVTSAQKNPTAFYLCASSTLWGGPYEQYFGPGTRLTVT.

The J gene is TRBJ2-3, the V gene TRBV19; unclear D gene. This CDR3 region has 15 residues. V was clipped by 5 bases and J by 3 bases, with 15 bases between them. Germline CDR1 reads LNHDA; CDR2 reads SQIVND (reference sequence). The CDR3 reads CASSVGTHLTDTQYF. The CDR3, as DNA: TGTGCCAGTAGTGTAGGAACACACCTTACAGATACGCAGTATTTT.

The chain is built from TRBV5-1 and TRBJ1-6; 7 bases match TRBD1. The CDR3 has 17 residues. Germline V gene sequence: CDR1 SGHRS, CDR2 YFSETQ. V lost 0 bases to trimming and J lost 7 bases; unmatched junction nucleotides: 10. CDR3 sequence: CASSLEGVGGGNSPLHF. The CDR3 nucleotides read TGCGCCAGCAGCTTGGAAGGGGTAGGGGGCGGGAATTCACCCCTCCACTTT.

This rearrangement joins TRBV12-5 to TRBJ1-2, with a tentative D call TRBD1 (6 bases). This CDR3 has 15 residues. Germline lookup yields CDR1 LGHNT and CDR2 FRNRAP. V shed 3 bases and J shed 3 bases, with 14 bases lying between them. CDR3 sequence (DNA): TGTGCTAGTGGTTTATTTCGCAGGGGAGACTATGGCTACACCTTC. As protein: CASGLFRRGDYGYTF.

The chain uses TRBV7-2 and TRBJ2-7, with D unclear. This CDR3 has 16 amino acids. CDR1 and CDR2 (germline): SGHTA, FQGNSA. The ends were cut back, 1 base at V and 3 bases at J, with 16 bases in the middle. The CDR3 coding sequence is TGTGCCAGCAGCTTAGAGACCCTCCCCAGGATCTACGAGCAGTACTTC. This codes for CASSLETLPRIYEQYF.

The V gene is TRBV29-1, the J gene TRBJ2-1; TRBD1 agrees at 9 bases. This CDR3 spans 15 amino acids. Trimming cost V 5 bases and J 3 bases; bases outside gene matches: 8. Per the germline V gene, CDR1 is SQVTM and CDR2 is ANQGSEA. CDR3 loop: CSVHLGQGFYNEQFF. For the CDR3, the DNA is TGCAGCGTTCACCTGGGACAGGGCTTCTACAATGAGCAGTTCTTC.

V and J are TRBV3-1 (or the pseudogene TRBV3-2) and TRBJ2-2, with D perhaps TRBD2 (5 bases). CDR3 length equals 17 residues. CDR1 and CDR2 from the germline V gene are LGHDT and YNNKEL (reference sequence). Trimming took off 2 bases at V and 4 bases at J, with 17 bases between the two ends. In DNA form, the CDR3 reads TGTGCCAGCAGCCAATTCGGGGTGGGAGTCCGCACCGGGGAGCTGTTTTTT. Amino acid sequence: CASSQFGVGVRTGELFF.

This clone appeared a single time. This rearrangement joins TRBV10-2 to TRBJ2-3; TRBD2 is a possible D gene (6 bases). V dropped 2 bases and J dropped 8 bases, with 14 bases sitting between them. Germline-derived CDR1 and CDR2 are WSHSY and SAAADI. CDR3 length: 14 residues. The chain's CDR3 is CASSEGLIQGTQYF. Written as DNA, the CDR3 is TGCGCCAGCAGTGAGGGACTAATCCAGGGTACGCAGTATTTT.

The chain combines TRBV2 with TRBJ1-2; 9 nucleotides align to TRBD1. CDR3 length: 13 amino acids. The trim removed 8 bases at V and 4 bases at J, leaving 5 bases unmatched. Germline lookup yields CDR1 SNHLY and CDR2 FYNNEI. CDR3 nucleotides: TGTGCCAGCCGGGGACAGGGCCGCTATGGCTACACCTTC. It encodes CASRGQGRYGYTF.

This sequence joins TRBV6-5 and TRBJ1-4, with TRBD1 matching over 7 bases. CDR3 size: 14 residues. V lost 5 bases and J lost 8; bases outside the gene matches: 8. CDR1 and CDR2 (germline): MNHEY, SVGAGI. CDR3 nucleotides: TGTGCCAGCAGTAAGACAGGGACCTACGAAAAACTGTTTTTT. This codes for CASSKTGTYEKLFF.